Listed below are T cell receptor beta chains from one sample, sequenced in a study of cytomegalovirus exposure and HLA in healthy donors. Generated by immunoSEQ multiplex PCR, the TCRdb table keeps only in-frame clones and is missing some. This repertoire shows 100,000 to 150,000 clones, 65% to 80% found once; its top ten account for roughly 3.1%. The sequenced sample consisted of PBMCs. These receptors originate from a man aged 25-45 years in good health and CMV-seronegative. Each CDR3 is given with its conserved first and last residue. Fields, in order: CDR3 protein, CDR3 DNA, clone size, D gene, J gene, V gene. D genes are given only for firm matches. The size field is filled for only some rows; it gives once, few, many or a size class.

CASSESGVGGTEAFF	TGTGCCAGCAGCGAATCGGGAGTCGGGGGCACTGAAGCTTTCTTT	NA	NA	TRBJ1-1	TRBV11-2
CASSSPQRGIVQETQYF	TGTGCCAGCAGCTCGCCTCAGCGGGGGATTGTTCAAGAGACCCAGTACTTC	NA	TRBD2	TRBJ2-5	TRBV13
CASSQVVAPGTGNTGELFF	TGTGCCAGCAGCCAAGTGGTGGCCCCAGGGACAGGGAACACCGGGGAGCTGTTTTTT	NA	TRBD1	TRBJ2-2	TRBV4-2
CATSRGGDNQPQHF	TGTGCCACTTCACGAGGGGGGGACAATCAGCCCCAGCATTTT	NA	NA	TRBJ1-5	TRBV11-2
CASSFVASGLQETQYF	TGTGCCAGCAGTTTCGTAGCTAGCGGGCTCCAAGAGACCCAGTACTTC	NA	TRBD2	TRBJ2-5	TRBV28
CASSSLDSSGNTIYF	TGTGCCAGCAGTTCCCTAGACAGCTCTGGAAACACCATATATTTT	NA	NA	TRBJ1-3	TRBV6-6
CASSLNPRVYGYTF	TGCGCCAGCAGCTTGAATCCCAGGGTGTATGGCTACACCTTC	few	NA	TRBJ1-2	TRBV5-1
CASSPLQRTNEKLFF	TGTGCCAGCAGCCCTCTACAGAGAACTAATGAAAAACTGTTTTTT	NA	NA	TRBJ1-4	TRBV14
CASSEGLAQITDTQYF	TGTGCCAGCAGCGAGGGACTGGCACAGATCACAGATACGCAGTATTTT	NA	NA	TRBJ2-3	TRBV14
CASSAGPILADTQYF	TGTGCCAGCAGCGCGGGCCCCATCCTCGCAGATACGCAGTATTTT	NA	NA	TRBJ2-3	TRBV13
CASSTTGGRETQYF	TGTGCCAGCAGCACGACAGGGGGCAGGGAGACCCAGTACTTC	NA	TRBD1	TRBJ2-5	TRBV11-2
CASSLGGSAYEQYF	TGTGCCAGCAGCTTAGGAGGGAGCGCCTACGAGCAGTACTTC	few	NA	TRBJ2-7	TRBV11-2
CASSQVVQVYEQYF	TGTGCCAGCAGCCAAGTGGTGCAGGTCTACGAGCAGTACTTC	NA	NA	TRBJ2-7	TRBV14
CASSLKGGRGLGNTIYF	TGTGCCAGCAGTTTAAAGGGAGGCAGGGGGCTAGGAAACACCATATATTTT	NA	TRBD1	TRBJ1-3	TRBV28
CASSLRGQPQHF	TGTGCCAGCTCGCTCCGGGGTCAGCCCCAGCATTTT	NA	NA	TRBJ1-5	TRBV18
CASSLSTGIRSGNTIYF	TGTGCCAGCAGCTTGTCGACAGGGATCCGCTCTGGAAACACCATATATTTT	NA	TRBD1	TRBJ1-3	TRBV5-6
CASSSTTGSYTF	TGTGCCAGCAGTTCAACTACGGGGAGCTACACCTTC	NA	NA	TRBJ1-2	TRBV28
CASSPQTGGNQPQHF	TGCGCCAGCAGCCCGCAAACAGGGGGCAATCAGCCCCAGCATTTT	NA	TRBD1	TRBJ1-5	TRBV5-1
CASRLPKTASNYGYTF	TGTGCCAGCAGACTACCCAAGACAGCCTCTAACTATGGCTACACCTTC	NA	NA	TRBJ1-2	TRBV28
CASSPRAGSTEAFF	TGTGCCAGCAGCCCCCGGGCCGGGAGCACTGAAGCTTTCTTT	NA	NA	TRBJ1-1	TRBV5-4
CASRTGQGTEAFF	TGTGCCAGCAGAACGGGCCAGGGGACTGAAGCTTTCTTT	NA	NA	TRBJ1-1	TRBV6-5
CAWSPSADTQYF	TGTGCCTGGAGCCCTAGCGCAGATACGCAGTATTTT	NA	NA	TRBJ2-3	TRBV30
CASSKDRPGHPANVLTF	TGTGCCAGCAGCAAAGATCGCCCAGGACATCCGGCCAACGTCCTGACTTTC	NA	NA	TRBJ2-6	TRBV21-1
CASSLAVTGELFF	TGCGCCAGCAGCTTGGCCGTTACCGGGGAGCTGTTTTTT	once	NA	TRBJ2-2	TRBV5-1
CASSPRPQNTEAFF	TGTGCCAGCAGCCCGCGGCCGCAGAACACTGAAGCTTTCTTT	NA	NA	TRBJ1-1	TRBV7-8
CASSGRDSYNSPLHF	TGCGCCAGCAGCGGCCGGGACTCCTATAATTCACCCCTCCACTTT	once	NA	TRBJ1-6	TRBV5-1
CASKEKAGLSTGELFF	TGTGCCAGCAAAGAGAAGGCGGGATTGTCCACCGGGGAGCTGTTTTTT	NA	NA	TRBJ2-2	TRBV5-4
CAWTSVPNYGYTF	TGTGCCTGGACTTCCGTCCCTAACTATGGCTACACCTTC	NA	NA	TRBJ1-2	TRBV30
CASSYADRVVNEQFF	TGTGCCAGCAGCTACGCTGATCGGGTAGTGAATGAGCAGTTCTTC	few	NA	TRBJ2-1	TRBV11-2
CASRQGANTGELFF	TGTGCCAGCAGGCAGGGGGCCAACACCGGGGAGCTGTTTTTT	once	TRBD1	TRBJ2-2	TRBV7-3
CASSVPGGYGYTF	TGTGCCAGCAGCGTACCAGGGGGCTATGGCTACACCTTC	NA	TRBD1	TRBJ1-2	TRBV9
CASSRVPNQPQHF	TGCGCCAGCAGCCGTGTCCCCAATCAGCCCCAGCATTTT	few	NA	TRBJ1-5	TRBV5-1
CASRVVAGDTYEQYF	TGCGCCAGCAGAGTAGTAGCGGGGGACACCTACGAGCAGTACTTC	NA	TRBD2	TRBJ2-7	TRBV5-1
CASSATGTSGGADTQYF	TGTGCCAGCAGTGCTACCGGGACTAGCGGGGGGGCAGATACGCAGTATTTT	NA	TRBD2	TRBJ2-3	TRBV6-4
CASTRTGVGQPQHF	TGTGCCAGCACCCGGACCGGGGTTGGTCAGCCCCAGCATTTT	NA	NA	TRBJ1-5	TRBV7-2
CASSVTGASYNEQFF	TGTGCCAGCAGCGTGACAGGGGCCTCCTACAATGAGCAGTTCTTC	few	TRBD1	TRBJ2-1	TRBV16
CASSDSRLAGAYEQYF	TGTGCCAGCAGTGATTCTCGACTAGCGGGGGCCTACGAGCAGTACTTC	NA	TRBD2	TRBJ2-7	TRBV27
CASSHISSGGRDTQYF	TGCGCCAGCAGCCACATCTCTAGCGGGGGGCGGGATACGCAGTATTTT	once	TRBD2	TRBJ2-3	TRBV4-1
CAWSGHLGTAYEQYF	TGTGCCTGGAGTGGCCACTTAGGGACAGCCTACGAGCAGTACTTC	NA	TRBD1	TRBJ2-7	TRBV30
CAWSDRDQSGKLFF	TGTGCCTGGAGTGACCGGGACCAAAGCGGGAAACTGTTTTTT	few	NA	TRBJ1-4	TRBV30
CASSLGGGAPGELFF	TGTGCCAGCAGCTTAGGCGGGGGGGCCCCCGGGGAGCTGTTTTTT	NA	TRBD2	TRBJ2-2	TRBV7-2
CASSLARQGLGYGYTF	TGTGCCAGCAGCTTGGCCCGTCAGGGGTTGGGCTATGGCTACACCTTC	NA	NA	TRBJ1-2	TRBV5-4
CASSRRRTPNTGELFF	TGTGCCAGCAGTCGAAGACGGACTCCAAACACCGGGGAGCTGTTTTTT	NA	NA	TRBJ2-2	TRBV6-6
CASSWGSGSNQPQHF	TGTGCCAGCAGCTGGGGCTCTGGGAGCAATCAGCCCCAGCATTTT	NA	NA	TRBJ1-5	TRBV5-6
CAWSVPGQGYYGYTF	TGTGCCTGGAGTGTACCCGGACAGGGATACTATGGCTACACCTTC	few	TRBD1	TRBJ1-2	TRBV30
CASSYWEDTEAFF	TGTGCCAGCAGTTACTGGGAGGACACTGAAGCTTTCTTT	NA	NA	TRBJ1-1	TRBV6-5
CAISEGLGDYEQYF	TGTGCCATCAGTGAAGGTTTGGGAGACTACGAGCAGTACTTC	once	NA	TRBJ2-7	TRBV10-3
CASRGQHSSYNEQFF	TGTGCCAGTAGGGGACAGCACAGCTCCTACAATGAGCAGTTCTTC	NA	TRBD1	TRBJ2-1	TRBV19
CASSWIEGGRFYGYTF	TGTGCCAGCAGCTGGATTGAGGGGGGGCGGTTCTATGGCTACACCTTC	NA	NA	TRBJ1-2	TRBV5-6
CASSSNAGTGADTQYF	TGTGCCAGTAGTTCAAACGCCGGGACAGGGGCCGATACGCAGTATTTT	NA	TRBD1	TRBJ2-3	TRBV19
CAWNSAGYGYTF	TGTGCCTGGAATTCCGCGGGCTATGGCTACACCTTC	NA	NA	TRBJ1-2	TRBV30
CASSRRGDEKLFF	TGTGCCAGCAGTCGCAGGGGTGATGAAAAACTGTTTTTT	NA	NA	TRBJ1-4	TRBV9
CASSNQGAGNTEAFF	TGTGCCAGCAGTAACCAGGGGGCGGGGAACACTGAAGCTTTCTTT	NA	TRBD1	TRBJ1-1	TRBV27
CSVQLQGSMNNQPQHF	TGCAGCGTCCAATTACAGGGTTCGATGAACAATCAGCCCCAGCATTTT	NA	NA	TRBJ1-5	TRBV29-1
CASSRGQETQYF	TGTGCCAGCAGCAGGGGGCAAGAGACCCAGTACTTC	NA	NA	TRBJ2-5	TRBV14
CASRPNSGNTIYF	TGTGCCAGCAGGCCGAACTCCGGAAACACCATATATTTT	NA	NA	TRBJ1-3	TRBV2
CASSSGQATNEKLFF	TGTGCCAGCAGTTCCGGACAGGCAACTAATGAAAAACTGTTTTTT	NA	TRBD1	TRBJ1-4	TRBV28